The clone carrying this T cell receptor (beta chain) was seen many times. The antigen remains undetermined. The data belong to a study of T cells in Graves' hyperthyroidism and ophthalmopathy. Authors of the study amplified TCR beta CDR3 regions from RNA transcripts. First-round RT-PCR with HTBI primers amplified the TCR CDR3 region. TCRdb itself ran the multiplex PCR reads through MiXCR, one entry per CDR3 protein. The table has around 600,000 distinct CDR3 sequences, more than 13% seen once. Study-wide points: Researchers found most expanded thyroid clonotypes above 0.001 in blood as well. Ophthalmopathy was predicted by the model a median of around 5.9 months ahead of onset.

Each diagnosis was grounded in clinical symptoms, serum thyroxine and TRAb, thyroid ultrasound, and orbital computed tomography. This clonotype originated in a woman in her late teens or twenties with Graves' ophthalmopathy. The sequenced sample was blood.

The CDR3 protein is CASSLGQGQTEAFF. CDR3 nucleotides: TGTGCCAGCAGCTTAGGGCAGGGCCAGACTGAAGCTTTCTTT. This chain connects TRBV7-2 to TRBJ1-1, with D possibly being TRBD1 (5 bases). CDR1 is SGHTA, CDR2 FQGNSA, per germline. The CDR3 spans 14 residues. With 1 base removed from V and 5 bases from J, the gap between germline ends came to 11 bases.